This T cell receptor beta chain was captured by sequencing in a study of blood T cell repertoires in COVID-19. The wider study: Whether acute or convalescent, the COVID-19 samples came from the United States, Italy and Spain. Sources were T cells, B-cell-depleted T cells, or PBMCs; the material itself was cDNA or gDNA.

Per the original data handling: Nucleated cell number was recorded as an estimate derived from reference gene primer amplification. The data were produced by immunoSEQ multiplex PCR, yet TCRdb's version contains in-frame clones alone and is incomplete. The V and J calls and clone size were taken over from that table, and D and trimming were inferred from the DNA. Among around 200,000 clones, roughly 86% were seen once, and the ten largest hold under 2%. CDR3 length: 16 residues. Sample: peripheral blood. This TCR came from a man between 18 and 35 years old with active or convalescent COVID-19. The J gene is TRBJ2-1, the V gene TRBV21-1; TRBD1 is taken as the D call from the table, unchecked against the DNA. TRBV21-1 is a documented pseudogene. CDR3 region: CASSTLSGCTRNEQFF. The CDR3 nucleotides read TGTGCCAGCAGCACGCTATCAGGGTGCACTCGCAATGAGCAGTTCTTC.